These 22 T cell receptor beta chains were all obtained from the same sample, sequenced in a study of vaccination and CD4 T cells after COVID-19. No antigen is known for these receptors. Treatment of the sample: roughly 10-day PBMC culture with coronavirus spike peptide pools or control peptides (ViraFEST assay). An Oncomine TCR Beta short-read assay was used to sequence the DNA from cultured CD4+ T cells. MiXCR, run by TCRdb on the PCR reads, gives a single entry per CDR3 protein. Of roughly 15,000 distinct CDR3 sequences in the sample, 40% to 60% are singletons; the top ten hold around 15%. Sequenced: CD4+ T cells from blood, cultured in vitro. The receptors were gathered from a human donor who had recovered from COVID-19.

The chain has TRBV7-3 and TRBJ1-2, with D perhaps matching TRBD1 (5 bases). The CDR3 sequence is 13 residues long. Trimming stripped 0 bases from V and 6 bases from J, with 8 bases between. Germline V CDR1 and CDR2: SGHTA, FQGTGA. CDR3 loop: CASSLTGQDGYTF. For the CDR3, the DNA is TGTGCCAGCAGCTTAACGGGGCAAGATGGCTACACCTTC. The whole variable domain, filled in from reference TRBV7-3 and TRBJ1-2, reads GAGVSQTPSNKVTEKGKYVELRCDPISGHTALYWYRQSLGQGPEFLIYFQGTGAADDSGLPNDRFFAVRPEGSVSTLKIQRTERGDSAVYLCASSLTGQDGYTFGSGTRLTVV.

This chain connects TRBV6-2 or TRBV6-3 to TRBJ2-3; perhaps TRBD1 as D (6 bases). The CDR3 contains 14 residues. Germline V CDR1 and CDR2: MNHEY, SVGEGT. Trimming removed 2 bases from V and 1 base from J, with 7 bases in between. The CDR3 protein is CASSYGQRTDTQYF. The CDR3 bases are TGTGCCAGCAGTTACGGACAGCGCACAGATACGCAGTATTTT.

This clonotype was observed a few times. This chain links TRBV10-3 with TRBJ1-2, with D maybe TRBD1 (5 bases). The germline V gene encodes CDR1 ENHRY and CDR2 SYGVKD. The CDR3 has 14 residues. V dropped 4 bases and J dropped 8 bases, with 17 bases sitting between them. CDR3 residues: CAISVDSSLGGYTF. The CDR3 DNA follows: TGTGCCATCAGTGTTGACAGTTCCCTAGGGGGCTACACCTTC.

Only one count was recorded for this clonotype. The chain joins TRBV11-3 to TRBJ1-1; 7 nucleotides match TRBD1. Germline V lookup: CDR1 SGHNT, CDR2 YENEEA. This CDR3 is built from 15 residues. V was pared by 5 bases and J by 4 bases, with 10 bases of the junction left unmatched. The DNA for the CDR3 is TGTGCCAGCAGCCAATCGACAGGGAGAGGCACTGAAGCTTTCTTT. It is translated as CASSQSTGRGTEAFF.

This clonotype has only a few counts. The rearrangement links TRBV7-2 to TRBJ2-7; TRBD2 matches 8 bases. The trim removed 1 base at V and 7 bases at J, leaving 3 bases unmatched. CDR1 is SGHTA, CDR2 FQGNSA, per germline. The CDR3 runs 13 residues. The CDR3 loop is CASSLGGGQEQYF. DNA for the CDR3: TGTGCCAGCAGCTTAGGCGGGGGGCAGGAGCAGTACTTC.

The chain is built from TRBV10-3 and TRBJ1-1; D is undetermined. Trimming stripped 6 bases from V and 5 bases from J, with 10 bases between. CDR1 and CDR2 from the germline V gene are ENHRY and SYGVKD. The CDR3 covers 12 residues. The CDR3 bases are TGTGCCATCAGCAAGGTTGGGACTGAAGCTTTCTTT. Translation: CAISKVGTEAFF.

V is TRBV6-4 and J is TRBJ2-1, with TRBD2 matching 11 bases. The V gene's germline CDR1 is MRHNA and CDR2 SNTAGT. The ends lost 0 bases at V and 6 bases at J; junction bases unmatched: 1. The length of the CDR3 is 15 residues. The CDR3 sequence: CASSDSSGGANEQFF. As DNA, the CDR3 is TGTGCCAGCAGTGACTCTAGCGGGGGGGCCAATGAGCAGTTCTTC.

The chain combines TRBV27 with TRBJ1-1, with 8 bases matching TRBD1. Germline V lookup: CDR1 MNHEY, CDR2 SMNVEV (reference sequence). CDR3 size: 14 residues. V lost 6 bases and J lost 4; bases outside the gene matches: 7. CDR3 region: CASRPRTGLTEAFF. DNA of the CDR3: TGTGCCAGCAGGCCCCGGACAGGGCTCACTGAAGCTTTCTTT.

This clonotype came up a few times. The V and J genes are TRBV6-1 and TRBJ1-1; possibly TRBD1 for D (6 bases). The germline gives CDR1 MNHNS, CDR2 SASEGT. V was cut by 5 bases and J by 4 bases, with 17 bases left in between. This CDR3 region has 15 residues. CDR3 sequence (DNA): TGTGCCAGCAGTCCGCAGGGGAGGGACGGCACTGAAGCTTTCTTT. It is translated as CASSPQGRDGTEAFF.

The sample holds a few counts of this clonotype. The gene calls are TRBV6-1 and TRBJ1-5; possible D gene TRBD1, 5 bases. The CDR3 runs 14 residues. The germline gives CDR1 MNHNS, CDR2 SASEGT. V was trimmed by 6 bases and J by 5 bases, leaving 14 bases between them. CDR3 in DNA: TGTGCCAGCAGGCGGGGACGTGGGGATCAGCCCCAGCATTTT. Translation gives CASRRGRGDQPQHF.

The chain combines TRBV5-1 with TRBJ1-1; 9 nucleotides align to TRBD1. Germline-derived CDR1 and CDR2 are SGHRS and YFSETQ. V was clipped by 0 bases and J by 0 bases; unmatched bases: 3. This CDR3 contains 16 residues. CDR3 residues: CASSLGQGVLNTEAFF. For the CDR3, the DNA is TGCGCCAGCAGCTTGGGACAGGGGGTTTTGAACACTGAAGCTTTCTTT.

This clonotype was found a few times. The chain recombines TRBV6-5 with TRBJ1-5; D unclear. The CDR3 spans 17 residues. The V and J ends lost 0 bases and 1 base respectively, with 13 bases between them. Germline CDR1 and CDR2: MNHEY and SVGAGI. CDR3 bases: TGTGCCAGCAGTTACTCGATAGCAGGAGCCAGCAATCAGCCCCAGCATTTT. It specifies CASSYSIAGASNQPQHF.

The J gene is TRBJ2-5, the V gene TRBV11-2, with TRBD2 matching 15 bases. Germline-derived CDR1 and CDR2 are SGHAT and FQNNGV. The CDR3 covers 16 residues. V was clipped by 4 bases and J by 4 bases; unmatched bases: 4. In DNA form, the CDR3 reads TGTGCCAGCAGCTCTCGGACTAGCGGGAGGGTAGAGACCCAGTACTTC. Its protein is CASSSRTSGRVETQYF.

V is TRBV29-1 and J is TRBJ1-3, with 8 bases that match TRBD1. This CDR3 is 14 amino acids long. CDR1 is SQVTM and CDR2 is ANQGSEA in the germline V gene. Unmatched junction bases numbered 6, after V lost 5 bases and J lost 3 bases. The CDR3 DNA is TGCAGCGTTACGTCGACAGGGGTTGGAAACACCATATATTTT. Protein sequence: CSVTSTGVGNTIYF.

This clonotype was seen a few times. This chain connects TRBV27 to TRBJ1-4; possibly TRBD1 for D (5 bases). Trimming removed 6 bases from V and 8 bases from J, with 19 bases in between. Germline CDR1 reads MNHEY; CDR2 reads SMNVEV (reference sequence). This CDR3 has 15 residues. The CDR3 DNA follows: TGTGCCAGCAGATCATCTCCGGGGGGAGGGGAAAAACTGTTTTTT. Residues: CASRSSPGGGEKLFF.

This sequence joins TRBV7-9 and TRBJ1-4, with TRBD1 identical over 8 bases. The CDR3 runs 15 residues. Germline-derived CDR1 and CDR2 are SEHNR and FQNEAQ (reference sequence). V lost 1 base and J lost 8; bases outside the gene matches: 6. In DNA, the CDR3 is TGTGCCAGCAGCTTAGTAAGCGGGACAGGAGAAAAACTGTTTTTT. The encoded protein is CASSLVSGTGEKLFF.

The chain has TRBV6-2 or TRBV6-3 and TRBJ2-1; TRBD2 aligns across 11 bases. Germline CDR1 and CDR2: MNHEY and SVGEGT. CDR3 length: 20 amino acids. Unmatched junction bases numbered 11, after V lost 0 bases and J lost 1 base. The CDR3 nucleotides read TGTGCCAGCAGTTACTCTTCACTAGCGGGAGTAAAAGAGTCCTACAATGAGCAGTTCTTC. Translated, it gives CASSYSSLAGVKESYNEQFF.

This clonotype has just a few counts. The chain has TRBV7-6 and TRBJ2-2; 10 positions agree with TRBD2. Looked up from germline, CDR1 is SGHVS and CDR2 is FNYEAQ. The CDR3 is made up of 18 amino acids. The ends lost 5 bases at V and 5 bases at J; junction bases unmatched: 14. CDR3 sequence: CASSPTRRASGGTGELFF. CDR3 nucleotides: TGTGCCAGCAGCCCTACTCGGCGGGCTAGCGGGGGAACCGGGGAGCTGTTTTTT.

The V gene is TRBV19, the J gene TRBJ1-5, with unresolved D. The CDR3 consists of 16 residues. With 1 base removed from V and 2 bases from J, the gap between germline ends came to 12 bases. CDR1 and CDR2 from the germline V gene are LNHDA and SQIVND (reference sequence). In DNA, the CDR3 is TGTGCCAGTAGTATAGGCGCAGCCCTGGGCAATCAGCCCCAGCATTTT. Its translation is CASSIGAALGNQPQHF.

The gene calls are TRBV7-2 and TRBJ1-2; weak D call: TRBD1 (6 bases). Trimming left V 0 bases short and J 8 bases short, with 16 bases between. Germline V gene lookup returns CDR1 SGHTA and CDR2 FQGNSA. The CDR3 is made up of 15 amino acids. The CDR3 spells CASSLAQRGIVGYTF. For the CDR3, the DNA is TGTGCCAGCAGCTTAGCGCAGAGGGGGATAGTAGGCTACACCTTC.

This clonotype was seen a handful of times. The chain uses TRBV24-1 and TRBJ2-2, with D unclear. The V end was cut by 5 bases, the J end by 4 bases, with 4 bases between. CDR1 is KGHDR, CDR2 SFDVKD, per germline. The CDR3 contains 12 residues. CDR3 bases: TGTGCCACCAGTGTAGGCACCGGGGAGCTGTTTTTT. Its translation: CATSVGTGELFF.

This clonotype was seen a handful of times. The chain has TRBV7-6 and TRBJ2-2; 11 bases align to TRBD2. V dropped 5 bases and J dropped 2; count of bases not matched to a gene: 1. The CDR3 is 15 residues long. CDR1 and CDR2 from the germline V gene are SGHVS and FNYEAQ. CDR3 DNA: TGTGCCAGCAGCCGACTAGCGGGAAACACCGGGGAGCTGTTTTTT. This gives the protein CASSRLAGNTGELFF. Variable domain in full (rest from reference TRBV7-6 and TRBJ2-2): GAGVSQSPRYKVTKRGQDVALRCDPISGHVSLYWYRQALGQGPEFLTYFNYEAQQDKSGLPNDRFSAERPEGSISTLTIQRTEQRDSAMYRCASSRLAGNTGELFFGEGSRLTVL.